The rows below give T cell receptor beta chains drawn from one sample of a study of blood T cell repertoires in COVID-19. The repertoire was sequenced with immunoSEQ multiplex PCR; TCRdb's copy has only in-frame clones and lacks some. The profile shows 230,000 or so clones, roughly 76% of them singletons. The sequencing sample was made of peripheral blood. All receptors come from a human donor in a cohort sampled during active COVID-19. Each CDR3 is given with its conserved first and last residue. Each record gives: D gene, clone size, CDR3 length, J gene, V gene, CDR3 protein, CDR3 DNA. The D gene is left open where the match is weak. A clone size is listed for some rows: how often the clone was seen (once, few, many), or a class if it is expanded.

TRBD2,NA,15,TRBJ2-7,TRBV30,CAWSGRLAGHYEQYF,TGTGCCTGGAGTGGCCGCCTAGCGGGACACTACGAGCAGTACTTC
NA,NA,14,TRBJ1-1,TRBV11-2,CASSLTAGAGEAFF,TGTGCCAGCAGCTTAACGGCAGGGGCGGGTGAAGCTTTCTTT
TRBD1,once,15,TRBJ2-7,TRBV28,CASSLGQLTSYEQYF,TGTGCCAGCAGTTTGGGACAGTTAACCTCCTACGAGCAGTACTTC
TRBD1,NA,15,TRBJ1-5,TRBV5-8,CASSLRTGSHQPQHF,TGTGCCAGCAGCCTTAGGACAGGGTCTCACCAGCCCCAGCATTTT
TRBD1,NA,17,TRBJ2-7,TRBV5-1,CASSWDRGSLYYYEQYF,TGCGCCAGCAGCTGGGACAGGGGGTCGCTCTATTACTACGAGCAGTACTTC
NA,NA,15,TRBJ1-2,TRBV3-1/TRBV3-2,CASSHRTRPNYGYTF,TGTGCCAGCAGCCACCGGACACGTCCAAACTATGGCTACACCTTC
TRBD1,NA,13,TRBJ1-3,TRBV28,CASSLGQGATIYF,TGTGCCAGCAGTCTAGGACAGGGGGCAACCATATATTTT
NA,NA,12,TRBJ1-2,TRBV11-1,CASSWGGNGYTF,TGTGCCAGCAGTTGGGGAGGTAATGGCTACACCTTC
TRBD2,NA,15,TRBJ2-7,TRBV7-9,CASRSGTSGSNEQYF,TGTGCCAGCAGGTCCGGGACTAGCGGATCCAACGAGCAGTACTTC
TRBD1,NA,16,TRBJ2-7,TRBV6-6,CASSYYSGTGVYEQYF,TGTGCCAGCAGTTACTATTCCGGGACAGGGGTCTACGAGCAGTACTTC
NA,once,11,TRBJ1-1,TRBV2,CASSENRVAFF,TGTGCCAGCAGTGAGAACAGGGTGGCTTTCTTT
TRBD1,NA,12,TRBJ1-1,TRBV27,CASRAPQGGAFF,TGTGCCAGCAGGGCCCCTCAGGGGGGAGCTTTCTTT
TRBD1,NA,15,TRBJ1-1,TRBV28,CASSRGQIKNTEAFF,TGTGCCAGCAGTCGGGGACAGATAAAAAACACTGAAGCTTTCTTT
TRBD1,NA,16,TRBJ2-3,TRBV7-6,CASSASGTGAFSTQYF,TGTGCCAGCAGCGCCTCCGGGACAGGGGCATTTAGTACGCAGTATTTT
NA,NA,15,TRBJ1-5,TRBV6-2/TRBV6-3,CASSYSGAYYQPQHF,TGTGCCAGCAGTTACTCCGGAGCGTATTATCAGCCCCAGCATTTT
TRBD2,once,14,TRBJ2-7,TRBV28,CASSPGTSGRKQYF,TGTGCCAGCAGTCCCGGGACTAGCGGGAGAAAGCAGTACTTC
NA,few,14,TRBJ1-6,TRBV4-3,CASSQVRGKSPLHF,TGCGCCAGCAGCCAAGTTCGGGGGAAATCACCCCTCCACTTT
NA,once,18,TRBJ1-3,TRBV18,CASSPLPRTANSGNTIYF,TGTGCCAGCTCACCACTTCCTCGGACAGCCAACTCTGGAAACACCATATATTTT
NA,many,15,TRBJ2-1,TRBV24-1,CATSDLRERVNEQFF,TGTGCCACCAGTGATTTGCGGGAGCGGGTCAATGAGCAGTTCTTC
TRBD1,once,13,TRBJ2-1,TRBV10-2,CASWDRAYNEQFF,TGCGCCAGCTGGGACAGGGCGTACAATGAGCAGTTCTTC
TRBD2,once,13,TRBJ2-7,TRBV7-2,CASSSSGGYEQYF,TGTGCCAGCAGCTCATCGGGGGGGTACGAGCAGTACTTC
NA,NA,12,TRBJ2-4,TRBV2,CASSESGGIQYF,TGTGCCAGCAGTGAGTCAGGGGGGATTCAGTACTTC
TRBD2,NA,15,TRBJ2-1,TRBV6-4,CASSELAGAAHEQFF,TGTGCCAGCAGTGAACTAGCGGGAGCTGCGCATGAGCAGTTCTTC
TRBD1,NA,17,TRBJ2-7,TRBV30,CAWIPPPGTGLTYEQYF,TGTGCCTGGATCCCGCCCCCTGGGACAGGCTTGACCTACGAGCAGTACTTC
NA,NA,13,TRBJ2-1,TRBV12-3/TRBV12-4,CASNLEGYNEQFF,TGTGCCAGCAATTTGGAGGGGTACAATGAGCAGTTCTTC
TRBD1,NA,16,TRBJ1-5,TRBV5-6,CASSLSQGERNQPQHF,TGTGCCAGCAGCTTATCACAGGGGGAACGCAATCAGCCCCAGCATTTT
TRBD2,NA,17,TRBJ2-7,TRBV18,CASSPDARASGSGEQYF,TGTGCCAGCTCACCAGACGCCCGGGCTAGCGGGAGTGGGGAGCAGTACTTC
TRBD1,NA,13,TRBJ1-2,TRBV6-5,CASRNRGGHGYTF,TGTGCCAGCAGGAACAGGGGCGGGCATGGCTACACCTTC
NA,once,13,TRBJ1-2,TRBV4-1,CASSQDTYYGYTF,TGCGCCAGCAGCCAAGACACTTACTATGGCTACACCTTC
NA,NA,14,TRBJ1-2,TRBV6-6,CASSYSGPGYGYTF,TGTGCCAGCAGTTACTCGGGGCCCGGCTATGGCTACACCTTC
NA,once,16,TRBJ1-5,TRBV19,CASSPRDFRGNQPQHF,TGTGCCAGTAGTCCCCGCGACTTCCGGGGCAATCAGCCCCAGCATTTT
TRBD1,few,14,TRBJ2-7,TRBV5-5,CASSLGQGPYEQYF,TGTGCCAGCAGCTTGGGACAGGGCCCCTACGAGCAGTACTTC
TRBD1,once,18,TRBJ2-2,TRBV3-1/TRBV3-2,CASSHARTGLEGTGELFF,TGTGCCAGCAGCCACGCCCGGACAGGGCTAGAAGGTACCGGGGAGCTGTTTTTT
NA,NA,15,TRBJ2-1,TRBV2,CASKKQGGPSAEQFF,TGTGCCAGCAAAAAGCAGGGGGGCCCGTCGGCTGAGCAGTTCTTC